Presented here are 29 T cell receptor beta chains from one specimen sequenced in a study of T cells in Graves' hyperthyroidism and ophthalmopathy. Researchers took RNA transcripts and amplified the TCR beta CDR3 regions from them. The study used the HTBI primer set for a first-round RT-PCR of the TCR CDR3. TCRdb re-called the multiplex PCR reads through MiXCR, storing one row per CDR3 protein. The sample records roughly 560,000 distinct CDR3 sequences, roughly 14% being singletons. Sequencing was done on a sample of blood. These receptors were obtained from a woman aged 40 to 50 with Graves' ophthalmopathy.

In its sample, this clonotype was seen many times. CDR3 coding DNA: TGCAGTGCTAGCAATAGGAGGCGTAACACTGAAGCTTTCTTT. This gives the protein CSASNRRRNTEAFF. The chain uses TRBV20-1 and TRBJ1-1, with no clear D. V was clipped by 3 bases and J by 2 bases, with 13 bases between them. The CDR3 loop spans 14 amino acids. The V gene's germline CDR1 is DFQATT and CDR2 SNEGSKA (reference sequence).

This clonotype was seen a handful of times. V gene TRBV3-1 combines with J gene TRBJ2-2; TRBD1 or TRBD2 may be the D gene (5 bases each). V was cut by 4 bases and J by 0 bases, with 15 bases left in between. The germline gives CDR1 LGHDT, CDR2 YNNKEL (reference sequence). The CDR3 consists of 17 residues. Here the CDR3 DNA reads TGTGCCAGCAGCCCACCGGGACCAATAACGAACACCGGGGAGCTGTTTTTT. Translated: CASSPPGPITNTGELFF.

The sample holds many counts of this clonotype. V usage is TRBV27 and J usage is TRBJ1-5; TRBD1 matches 8 bases. CDR1 and CDR2 from the germline V gene are MNHEY and SMNVEV (reference sequence). With 5 bases clipped from V and 1 base from J, the junction kept 10 bases outside the gene matches. This CDR3 spans 17 amino acids. The CDR3 nucleotides are TGTGCCAGCAGTCCCATGCAGGGGGCGCGGAGCAATCAGCCCCAGCATTTT. Translation: CASSPMQGARSNQPQHF.

This clonotype came up many times. V usage is TRBV2 and J usage is TRBJ2-3; D is possibly TRBD1 or TRBD2 (5 bases each). The CDR3 runs to 14 residues. From germline, CDR1 is SNHLY and CDR2 FYNNEI. V lost 9 bases to trimming and J lost 0 bases, with 13 bases between them. CDR3 sequence (DNA): TGTGCCAGTCGTCGGGGCCTTAGCACAGATACGCAGTATTTT. This sequence encodes CASRRGLSTDTQYF. Supplemented by reference TRBV2 and TRBJ2-3, the full variable domain reads EPEVTQTPSHQVTQMGQEVILRCVPISNHLYFYWYRQILGQKVEFLVSFYNNEISEKSEIFDDQFSVERPDGSNFTLKIRSTKLEDSAMYFCASRRGLSTDTQYFGPGTRLTVL.

This clonotype was counted ten times or more. This chain links TRBV6-2 or TRBV6-3 with TRBJ2-7, with D uncertain. CDR1 MNHEY and CDR2 SVGEGT come from the germline V gene. There are 12 residues in the CDR3. V was clipped by 11 bases and J by 1 base, with 12 bases between them. CDR3 region: CAPPRPSYEQYF. The CDR3 nucleotides read TGTGCCCCCCCGAGACCGTCCTACGAGCAGTACTTC.

The rearrangement links TRBV10-3 to TRBJ2-5; the D is unclear. Germline lookup yields CDR1 ENHRY and CDR2 SYGVKD. This CDR3 spans 12 amino acids. V gave up 1 base and J gave up 4 bases, with 4 bases separating them. This chain's CDR3 is CAISEFGETQYF. The CDR3 nucleotides are TGTGCCATCAGTGAGTTCGGAGAGACCCAGTACTTC.

This clonotype came up many times. This chain uses TRBV28 with TRBJ2-7; perhaps TRBD2 as D (5 bases). Trimming left V 1 base short and J 7 bases short, with 14 bases between. CDR3 length: 14 amino acids. Germline assignment: CDR1 MDHEN and CDR2 SYDVKM. The CDR3 protein is CASSLSAVGGEQYF. The DNA for the CDR3 is TGTGCCAGCAGTTTATCAGCGGTAGGTGGGGAGCAGTACTTC.

At least ten counts were recorded for this clonotype. The chain carries TRBV6-1 and TRBJ1-1; TRBD1 might be the D (6 bases). This CDR3 spans 13 amino acids. Germline loops: CDR1 MNHNS, CDR2 SASEGT. Between the trimmed V and J ends, which lost 3 bases and 5 bases, there was a span of 10 bases. In DNA form, the CDR3 reads TGTGCCAGCAGTGACCGGGGGCTAACTGAAGCTTTCTTT. It yields the protein CASSDRGLTEAFF.

This clonotype was counted at least ten times. The rearrangement joins TRBV5-1 to TRBJ1-2; D is unresolved. CDR1 is SGHRS and CDR2 is YFSETQ in the germline V gene. This CDR3 has 13 residues. Trimming pared 4 bases from V and 6 bases from J, leaving 13 bases between. CDR3 amino acids: CASSLASTDGYTF. In DNA, the CDR3 is TGCGCCAGCAGCCTGGCTTCCACCGATGGCTACACCTTC.

This clonotype was recorded many times. This chain links TRBV28 with TRBJ2-7, with D maybe TRBD1 (6 bases). CDR1 is MDHEN and CDR2 is SYDVKM in the germline V gene. V was cut by 5 bases and J by 2 bases, with 19 bases left in between. This CDR3 region has 16 residues. CDR3 bases: TGTGCCAGCAGTCACCCTCGACAGGCCCCGGCCTACGAGCAGTACTTC. Amino acids: CASSHPRQAPAYEQYF.

This clonotype was counted a few times. The rearrangement joins TRBV7-2 to TRBJ1-1; D not certain. Trimming pared 5 bases from V and 0 bases from J, leaving 13 bases between. The germline V gene has CDR1 SGHTA and CDR2 FQGNSA. The CDR3 length is 15 residues. CDR3 in amino acids: CASSPSRIMNTEAFF. CDR3 bases: TGTGCCAGCAGCCCTTCGAGGATTATGAACACTGAAGCTTTCTTT.

Of note for this clonotype: A much larger clone lies a single base off, so this may be a read error. CDR3 sequence: CASSSGWAGELFF. The CDR3 nucleotides read TGTGCCAGCAGCTCAGGGTGGGCCGGGGAGCTGTTTTTT. This rearrangement joins TRBV7-2 to TRBJ2-2; TRBD1 is a possible D gene (5 bases). Trimming removed 4 bases at V and 6 bases at J, with 9 bases between. CDR1 and CDR2 from the germline V gene are SGHTA and FQGNSA. The CDR3 is 13 amino acids.

The table lists this clonotype with many counts. J is TRBJ2-7 and V is TRBV5-4, with 9 positions matching TRBD2. V shed 4 bases, J shed 6 bases, and the junction held 8 bases outside the gene matches. There are 14 residues in the CDR3. In germline, CDR1 is SGHNT, CDR2 YYREEE (reference sequence). The CDR3 protein is CASSPAGTSFEQYF. CDR3 DNA sequence: TGTGCCAGCAGCCCCGCCGGGACTAGCTTCGAGCAGTACTTC.

The table lists this clonotype with many counts. V gene TRBV28 combines with J gene TRBJ2-7; the match to TRBD1 covers 12 bases. With 3 bases clipped from V and 0 bases from J, the junction kept 15 bases outside the gene matches. Germline lookup yields CDR1 MDHEN and CDR2 SYDVKM. The CDR3 runs to 20 residues. The CDR3 reads CASSFKSPGTGGSSSYEQYF. The DNA for the CDR3 is TGTGCCAGCAGTTTTAAATCGCCCGGGACAGGGGGCTCCTCCTCCTACGAGCAGTACTTC.

In its sample, this clonotype was seen many times. The V gene is TRBV28, the J gene TRBJ2-7, with 11 bases that match TRBD2. V dropped 5 bases and J dropped 0; count of bases not matched to a gene: 3. The germline gives CDR1 MDHEN, CDR2 SYDVKM. The length of the CDR3 is 15 residues. The CDR3 bases are TGTGCCAGCAGTCCCACTAGCGGGAGCTCCTACGAGCAGTACTTC. This gives the protein CASSPTSGSSYEQYF.

This chain links TRBV10-3 with TRBJ2-6, with D perhaps TRBD1 (7 bases). The V and J ends lost 7 bases and 4 bases respectively, with 17 bases between them. There are 16 residues in the CDR3. The V gene's germline CDR1 is ENHRY and CDR2 SYGVKD. In DNA form, the CDR3 reads TGTGCCATCACCGGTCAGGGGGGTTCAGGGGCCAACGTCCTGACTTTC. It is translated as CAITGQGGSGANVLTF.

The CDR3 reads CASSTVLSGTPDTQYF. The CDR3 bases are TGTGCCAGCAGCACAGTGCTAAGCGGGACCCCAGATACGCAGTATTTT. The chain joins TRBV11-1 to TRBJ2-3; 7 nucleotides match TRBD2. The ends lost 5 bases at V and 4 bases at J; junction bases unmatched: 12. In germline, CDR1 is SGHAT, CDR2 FQDESV (reference sequence). The CDR3 totals 16 residues.

Many counts were recorded for this clonotype. The gene calls are TRBV2 and TRBJ2-2, with unresolved D. The CDR3 contains 14 residues. Trimming pared 2 bases from V and 3 bases from J, leaving 7 bases between. Germline V gives CDR1 SNHLY, CDR2 FYNNEI. The CDR3 sequence: CASSENPHTGELFF. Here the CDR3 DNA reads TGTGCCAGCAGTGAAAACCCTCACACCGGGGAGCTGTTTTTT.

The CDR3 DNA sequence: TGCAGTGCTAGAGATCCAGGGGAGGGCCTGTATTCACCCCTCCACTTT. Its protein is CSARDPGEGLYSPLHF. The V and J genes are TRBV20-1 and TRBJ1-6, with D possibly matching TRBD1 (6 bases). Germline V lookup: CDR1 DFQATT, CDR2 SNEGSKA (reference sequence). The CDR3 totals 16 residues. Trimming shortened V by 0 bases and J by 8 bases, and 17 bases separated the two germline ends.

This clonotype occurred many times. The chain carries TRBV4-1 and TRBJ2-7; 13 positions agree with TRBD2. The length of the CDR3 is 15 residues. Germline CDR1 and CDR2: MGHRA and YSYEKL. The V segment lost 3 bases and the J segment 4 bases; nucleotides outside the gene matches: 3. The CDR3 DNA follows: TGCGCCAGCAGCCAGAGGACTAGCGGGAGATACGAGCAGTACTTC. Encoded protein: CASSQRTSGRYEQYF.

This clonotype was counted at least ten times. This sequence joins TRBV28 and TRBJ1-5; 8 bases fit TRBD1. Germline V gene data show CDR1 as MDHEN and CDR2 as SYDVKM. CDR3 size: 16 residues. Trimming removed 4 bases from V and 1 base from J; junction bases left unmatched: 6. The CDR3 reads CASSYPRTGSNQPQHF. CDR3 coding DNA: TGTGCCAGCAGTTACCCCAGGACAGGGAGCAATCAGCCCCAGCATTTT.

There are a few counts of this clonotype. The rearrangement uses TRBV12-5 and TRBJ1-5; D ambiguous. The germline CDR1 and CDR2 sequences are LGHNT and FRNRAP. V lost 3 bases and J 5 bases, leaving 14 bases between the germline ends. The CDR3 totals 15 residues. CDR3 in DNA: TGTGCTAGTGGTTTTGTACGGTGTCGCGATCAGCCCCAGCATTTT. Translated, it gives CASGFVRCRDQPQHF.

This clonotype was recorded at least ten times. The chain combines TRBV6-5 with TRBJ1-1, with D possibly TRBD1 on 6 matching bases. CDR3 size: 13 residues. V shed 2 bases and J shed 7 bases, with 11 bases lying between them. Germline V CDR1 and CDR2: MNHEY, SVGAGI. The CDR3 DNA is TGTGCCAGCAGTTACGGGGACACCGGTGAAGCTTTCTTT. Its protein product is CASSYGDTGEAFF.

This clonotype was detected ten times or more. The V call is TRBV28, the J call TRBJ2-7; D gene uncertain. CDR3 size: 12 residues. CDR1 and CDR2 (germline): MDHEN, SYDVKM. Trimming removed 7 bases at V and 0 bases at J, with 7 bases between. CDR3 region: CASTVSSYEQYF. CDR3 DNA sequence: TGTGCCAGCACGGTGAGCTCCTACGAGCAGTACTTC.

The chain has TRBV4-3 and TRBJ1-1; 7 positions agree with TRBD1. Germline V gene sequence: CDR1 LGHNA, CDR2 YSLEER. This CDR3 is 15 amino acids long. Trimming took 4 bases from V and 4 from J; bases not matched to a gene: 9. In DNA form, the CDR3 reads TGCGCCAGCAGCCCACGGACAGGAGGTAGCACTGAAGCTTTCTTT. Its translation is CASSPRTGGSTEAFF.

This clonotype was picked up many times. The chain has TRBV20-1 and TRBJ1-6; D unclear. Trimming took 0 bases from V and 5 from J, leaving 17 bases between them. The CDR3 runs to 17 residues. The V gene's germline CDR1 is DFQATT and CDR2 SNEGSKA (reference sequence). CDR3 amino acids: CSARDLASKINNSPLHF. The DNA of the CDR3 is TGCAGTGCTAGAGATTTGGCCAGCAAGATAAATAATTCACCCCTCCACTTT.

There are many counts of this clonotype. The J gene is TRBJ1-1, the V gene TRBV19, with TRBD1 identical over 9 bases. V lost 5 bases, J lost 5 bases, and 9 bases stayed unmatched. The CDR3 is 15 residues long. Germline V gives CDR1 LNHDA, CDR2 SQIVND (reference sequence). The CDR3 protein is CASSPRDREETEAFF. As DNA, the CDR3 is TGTGCCAGTAGTCCGCGGGACAGGGAAGAAACTGAAGCTTTCTTT.

This clonotype showed up many times. The V call is TRBV6-1, the J call TRBJ2-2; TRBD1 or TRBD2 may be the D gene (5 bases each). Trimming stripped 5 bases from V and 7 bases from J, with 14 bases between. Germline lookup yields CDR1 MNHNS and CDR2 SASEGT. The length of the CDR3 is 14 residues. The CDR3 DNA is TGTGCCAGCAGTATGAGGGGTGTGGACGGGGAGCTGTTTTTT. Protein: CASSMRGVDGELFF.

As to this clonotype: A much larger clone lies one base from this, so it may be a read error. The CDR3 nucleotides read TGTGCCAGCAACTTGCCGGGACAGGGGGTTGTAGCTTTCTTT. Residues: CASNLPGQGVVAFF. The chain links TRBV6-1 to TRBJ1-1, with TRBD1 matching over 11 bases. Trimming took 7 bases from V and 10 from J; bases not matched to a gene: 11. This CDR3 is 14 amino acids long. The germline gives CDR1 MNHNS, CDR2 SASEGT.